These 8 T cell receptor beta chains were sequenced from one sample in a study of blood T cell repertoires in COVID-19. Sequencing was performed with immunoSEQ multiplex PCR; in TCRdb, only in-frame clones are kept and a portion is missing. The profile covers 35,000 to 50,000 clones, with around 84% appearing a single time and less than 15% taken by the ten largest. What was sequenced was peripheral blood. The receptors derive from a woman between 70 and 85 years old in a cohort sampled during active COVID-19.

The rearrangement links TRBV19 to TRBJ1-2; D not certain. Germline-derived CDR1 and CDR2 are LNHDA and SQIVND (reference sequence). The CDR3 is 14 amino acids. The ends were cut back, 0 bases at V and 8 bases at J, with 13 bases in the middle. The chain's CDR3 is CASSIDRGRRGYTF. CDR3 coding DNA: TGTGCCAGTAGTATAGATCGCGGCAGGAGGGGCTACACCTTC.

The rearrangement uses TRBV4-1 and TRBJ2-2; the match to TRBD2 covers 8 bases. This CDR3 has 17 amino acids. Germline CDR1 MGHRA, CDR2 YSYEKL. V lost 4 bases to trimming and J lost 0 bases; unmatched junction nucleotides: 7. DNA of the CDR3: TGCGCCAGCAGCCGAACCTTAGCGGGGTCGAACACCGGGGAGCTGTTTTTT. It is translated as CASSRTLAGSNTGELFF.

The gene calls are TRBV7-9 and TRBJ2-1, with 8 bases fitting TRBD1. V lost 4 bases and J lost 4; bases outside the gene matches: 9. The length of the CDR3 is 16 residues. Per germline, CDR1 SEHNR and CDR2 FQNEAQ (reference sequence). CDR3 bases: TGTGCCAGCAGCTCTACCTATCGACAGGGGTACAATGAGCAGTTCTTC. Its protein is CASSSTYRQGYNEQFF.

The chain recombines TRBV29-1 with TRBJ2-5; D remains ambiguous. Germline V gives CDR1 SQVTM, CDR2 ANQGSEA. This CDR3 is built from 12 residues. Trimming shortened V by 4 bases and J by 2 bases, and 8 bases separated the two germline ends. The CDR3 DNA sequence: TGCAGCGTTGTGTCCCCTCAAGAGACCCAGTACTTC. This translates into CSVVSPQETQYF.

V gene TRBV2 combines with J gene TRBJ2-2; a possible D gene is TRBD1 (5 bases). Trimming took 4 bases from V and 1 from J, leaving 7 bases between them. The CDR3 spans 14 residues. Germline V gene lookup returns CDR1 SNHLY and CDR2 FYNNEI. The CDR3 region is CASSGQMNTGELFF. CDR3 in DNA: TGTGCCAGCAGTGGACAGATGAACACCGGGGAGCTGTTTTTT. The variable domain in full, completed from reference TRBV2 and TRBJ2-2, reads EPEVTQTPSHQVTQMGQEVILRCVPISNHLYFYWYRQILGQKVEFLVSFYNNEISEKSEIFDDQFSVERPDGSNFTLKIRSTKLEDSAMYFCASSGQMNTGELFFGEGSRLTVL.

The table lists this clone with many counts. J is TRBJ1-2 and V is TRBV4-2; weak D call: TRBD1 (6 bases). V was cut by 0 bases and J by 9 bases, with 20 bases left in between. There are 16 residues in the CDR3. Germline CDR1 LGHNA, CDR2 YNFKEQ. Here the CDR3 reads CASSQDPGQLPMRYTF. For the CDR3, the DNA is TGTGCCAGCAGCCAAGACCCAGGACAGTTGCCTATGCGCTACACCTTC.

The chain links TRBV12-3 or TRBV12-4 to TRBJ2-1, with D unclear. Trimming stripped 0 bases from V and 9 bases from J, with 9 bases between. The CDR3 runs to 13 residues. The CDR3 spells CASSLASDSEQFF. The DNA of the CDR3 is TGTGCCAGCAGTTTAGCCTCTGATAGTGAGCAGTTCTTC.

The V call is TRBV24-1, the J call TRBJ2-1; 16 positions agree with TRBD2. V shed 6 bases, J shed 2 bases, and the junction held 3 bases outside the gene matches. This CDR3 has 17 amino acids. The germline CDR1 and CDR2 sequences are KGHDR and SFDVKD. The CDR3 protein is CATSTGTSGRAYNEQFF. CDR3 coding DNA: TGTGCCACCAGTACCGGGACTAGCGGGAGGGCCTACAATGAGCAGTTCTTC.